This entry concerns a single T cell receptor beta chain. The data are from a study of blood T cell repertoires in COVID-19. As for the study in general: Donors in the United States, Italy and Spain gave samples during acute or convalescent COVID-19. From T cells, B-cell-depleted T cells, or PBMCs came the material, which was cDNA or gDNA.

Under the authors' procedure: Amplified reference gene primers provided the basis for estimating nucleated cell counts. Clones were sequenced by immunoSEQ multiplex PCR, and TCRdb holds only the in-frame ones, with some missing. Clonal size and the V and J genes are those of that table, whereas D and trimming came from the DNA. The sample shows 100,000 or so clones, around four fifths of them seen only once. This CDR3 spans 15 amino acids. Germline-derived CDR1 and CDR2 are SGHRS and YFSETQ. V lost 7 bases, J lost 0 bases, and 11 bases lay in between. Source material: peripheral blood. V usage is TRBV5-1 and J usage is TRBJ2-6, with D possibly TRBD1 on 5 matching bases. This receptor was taken from a man aged 45-65 years with active or convalescent COVID-19. The CDR3 region has the DNA TGCGCCAGCGGCACAGGCGTCTCTGGGGCCAACGTCCTGACTTTC. Protein sequence: CASGTGVSGANVLTF.